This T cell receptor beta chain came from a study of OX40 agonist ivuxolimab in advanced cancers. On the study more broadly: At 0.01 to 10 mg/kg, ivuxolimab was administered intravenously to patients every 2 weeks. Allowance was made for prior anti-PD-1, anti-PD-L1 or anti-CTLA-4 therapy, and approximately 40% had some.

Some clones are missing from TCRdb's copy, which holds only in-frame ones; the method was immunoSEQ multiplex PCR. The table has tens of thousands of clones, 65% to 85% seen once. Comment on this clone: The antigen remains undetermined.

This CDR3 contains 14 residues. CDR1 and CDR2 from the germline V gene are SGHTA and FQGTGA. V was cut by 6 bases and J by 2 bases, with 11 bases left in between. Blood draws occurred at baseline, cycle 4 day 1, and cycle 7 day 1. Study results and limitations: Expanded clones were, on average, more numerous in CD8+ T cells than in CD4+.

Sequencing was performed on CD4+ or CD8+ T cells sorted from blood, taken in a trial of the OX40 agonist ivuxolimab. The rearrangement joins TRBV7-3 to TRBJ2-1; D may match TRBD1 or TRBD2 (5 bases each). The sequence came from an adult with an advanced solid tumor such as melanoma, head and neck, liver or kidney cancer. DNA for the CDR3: TGTGCCAGCAGGGGGGTTGGTCCCTACAATGAGCAGTTCTTC. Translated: CASRGVGPYNEQFF.